Only a few counts were recorded for the clone carrying this T cell receptor (beta chain). The data belong to a study of spatial heterogeneity in lung cancer. The wider study: Raw-read counts averaged over ten per unique TCR and UMI combination.

One entry per CDR3 protein, called by TCRdb with MiXCR from the 5' RACE reads. The data contain about 50,000 distinct CDR3 sequences, roughly 7% of them singletons. Time point denoted: blood at routine non-recurrence follow-up after resection. Unsorted tumor, nontumor lung tissue or cryopreserved PBMC supplied the whole RNA. The germline CDR1 and CDR2 sequences are SGHKS and YYEKEE (reference sequence). CDR3 length: 15 amino acids. Trimming at V came to 0 bases and at J to 4 bases, leaving 4 bases not matched to a gene. Sequenced here: PBMCs, sampled at follow-up. The chain employs TRBV5-5 and TRBJ2-1, with 7 bases identical to TRBD1. This clonotype was sampled from a female donor with early-stage non-small cell lung cancer. The CDR3 nucleotides read TGTGCCAGCAGCTTGGGGCAGGGGGTATACAATGAGCAGTTCTTC. Translation gives CASSLGQGVYNEQFF.